This T cell receptor beta chain was retrieved from a study of blood T cell repertoires in COVID-19. Whole-study context: COVID-19 samples from acute and convalescent phases originated in the United States, Italy and Spain. PBMCs, B-cell-depleted T cells, or T cells were the source of the cDNA or gDNA that made up the material.

Profiled with immunoSEQ multiplex PCR; TCRdb holds only in-frame clones, not every one. Among about 200,000 clones, approximately 78% were seen once, and the ten largest hold 10%. The TCR originated in a woman of 80 years or more with acute or convalescent COVID-19. Source material: peripheral blood.

The chain's CDR3 is CASSYPGGGTDTQYF. In DNA form, the CDR3 reads TGTGCCAGCTCTTACCCGGGAGGAGGGACAGATACGCAGTATTTT. The chain joins TRBV6-6 to TRBJ2-3; 7 bases match TRBD2. V lost 8 bases, J lost 3 bases, and 11 bases stayed unmatched. From germline, CDR1 is MNHNY and CDR2 SVGAGI (reference sequence). The CDR3 has 15 amino acids.